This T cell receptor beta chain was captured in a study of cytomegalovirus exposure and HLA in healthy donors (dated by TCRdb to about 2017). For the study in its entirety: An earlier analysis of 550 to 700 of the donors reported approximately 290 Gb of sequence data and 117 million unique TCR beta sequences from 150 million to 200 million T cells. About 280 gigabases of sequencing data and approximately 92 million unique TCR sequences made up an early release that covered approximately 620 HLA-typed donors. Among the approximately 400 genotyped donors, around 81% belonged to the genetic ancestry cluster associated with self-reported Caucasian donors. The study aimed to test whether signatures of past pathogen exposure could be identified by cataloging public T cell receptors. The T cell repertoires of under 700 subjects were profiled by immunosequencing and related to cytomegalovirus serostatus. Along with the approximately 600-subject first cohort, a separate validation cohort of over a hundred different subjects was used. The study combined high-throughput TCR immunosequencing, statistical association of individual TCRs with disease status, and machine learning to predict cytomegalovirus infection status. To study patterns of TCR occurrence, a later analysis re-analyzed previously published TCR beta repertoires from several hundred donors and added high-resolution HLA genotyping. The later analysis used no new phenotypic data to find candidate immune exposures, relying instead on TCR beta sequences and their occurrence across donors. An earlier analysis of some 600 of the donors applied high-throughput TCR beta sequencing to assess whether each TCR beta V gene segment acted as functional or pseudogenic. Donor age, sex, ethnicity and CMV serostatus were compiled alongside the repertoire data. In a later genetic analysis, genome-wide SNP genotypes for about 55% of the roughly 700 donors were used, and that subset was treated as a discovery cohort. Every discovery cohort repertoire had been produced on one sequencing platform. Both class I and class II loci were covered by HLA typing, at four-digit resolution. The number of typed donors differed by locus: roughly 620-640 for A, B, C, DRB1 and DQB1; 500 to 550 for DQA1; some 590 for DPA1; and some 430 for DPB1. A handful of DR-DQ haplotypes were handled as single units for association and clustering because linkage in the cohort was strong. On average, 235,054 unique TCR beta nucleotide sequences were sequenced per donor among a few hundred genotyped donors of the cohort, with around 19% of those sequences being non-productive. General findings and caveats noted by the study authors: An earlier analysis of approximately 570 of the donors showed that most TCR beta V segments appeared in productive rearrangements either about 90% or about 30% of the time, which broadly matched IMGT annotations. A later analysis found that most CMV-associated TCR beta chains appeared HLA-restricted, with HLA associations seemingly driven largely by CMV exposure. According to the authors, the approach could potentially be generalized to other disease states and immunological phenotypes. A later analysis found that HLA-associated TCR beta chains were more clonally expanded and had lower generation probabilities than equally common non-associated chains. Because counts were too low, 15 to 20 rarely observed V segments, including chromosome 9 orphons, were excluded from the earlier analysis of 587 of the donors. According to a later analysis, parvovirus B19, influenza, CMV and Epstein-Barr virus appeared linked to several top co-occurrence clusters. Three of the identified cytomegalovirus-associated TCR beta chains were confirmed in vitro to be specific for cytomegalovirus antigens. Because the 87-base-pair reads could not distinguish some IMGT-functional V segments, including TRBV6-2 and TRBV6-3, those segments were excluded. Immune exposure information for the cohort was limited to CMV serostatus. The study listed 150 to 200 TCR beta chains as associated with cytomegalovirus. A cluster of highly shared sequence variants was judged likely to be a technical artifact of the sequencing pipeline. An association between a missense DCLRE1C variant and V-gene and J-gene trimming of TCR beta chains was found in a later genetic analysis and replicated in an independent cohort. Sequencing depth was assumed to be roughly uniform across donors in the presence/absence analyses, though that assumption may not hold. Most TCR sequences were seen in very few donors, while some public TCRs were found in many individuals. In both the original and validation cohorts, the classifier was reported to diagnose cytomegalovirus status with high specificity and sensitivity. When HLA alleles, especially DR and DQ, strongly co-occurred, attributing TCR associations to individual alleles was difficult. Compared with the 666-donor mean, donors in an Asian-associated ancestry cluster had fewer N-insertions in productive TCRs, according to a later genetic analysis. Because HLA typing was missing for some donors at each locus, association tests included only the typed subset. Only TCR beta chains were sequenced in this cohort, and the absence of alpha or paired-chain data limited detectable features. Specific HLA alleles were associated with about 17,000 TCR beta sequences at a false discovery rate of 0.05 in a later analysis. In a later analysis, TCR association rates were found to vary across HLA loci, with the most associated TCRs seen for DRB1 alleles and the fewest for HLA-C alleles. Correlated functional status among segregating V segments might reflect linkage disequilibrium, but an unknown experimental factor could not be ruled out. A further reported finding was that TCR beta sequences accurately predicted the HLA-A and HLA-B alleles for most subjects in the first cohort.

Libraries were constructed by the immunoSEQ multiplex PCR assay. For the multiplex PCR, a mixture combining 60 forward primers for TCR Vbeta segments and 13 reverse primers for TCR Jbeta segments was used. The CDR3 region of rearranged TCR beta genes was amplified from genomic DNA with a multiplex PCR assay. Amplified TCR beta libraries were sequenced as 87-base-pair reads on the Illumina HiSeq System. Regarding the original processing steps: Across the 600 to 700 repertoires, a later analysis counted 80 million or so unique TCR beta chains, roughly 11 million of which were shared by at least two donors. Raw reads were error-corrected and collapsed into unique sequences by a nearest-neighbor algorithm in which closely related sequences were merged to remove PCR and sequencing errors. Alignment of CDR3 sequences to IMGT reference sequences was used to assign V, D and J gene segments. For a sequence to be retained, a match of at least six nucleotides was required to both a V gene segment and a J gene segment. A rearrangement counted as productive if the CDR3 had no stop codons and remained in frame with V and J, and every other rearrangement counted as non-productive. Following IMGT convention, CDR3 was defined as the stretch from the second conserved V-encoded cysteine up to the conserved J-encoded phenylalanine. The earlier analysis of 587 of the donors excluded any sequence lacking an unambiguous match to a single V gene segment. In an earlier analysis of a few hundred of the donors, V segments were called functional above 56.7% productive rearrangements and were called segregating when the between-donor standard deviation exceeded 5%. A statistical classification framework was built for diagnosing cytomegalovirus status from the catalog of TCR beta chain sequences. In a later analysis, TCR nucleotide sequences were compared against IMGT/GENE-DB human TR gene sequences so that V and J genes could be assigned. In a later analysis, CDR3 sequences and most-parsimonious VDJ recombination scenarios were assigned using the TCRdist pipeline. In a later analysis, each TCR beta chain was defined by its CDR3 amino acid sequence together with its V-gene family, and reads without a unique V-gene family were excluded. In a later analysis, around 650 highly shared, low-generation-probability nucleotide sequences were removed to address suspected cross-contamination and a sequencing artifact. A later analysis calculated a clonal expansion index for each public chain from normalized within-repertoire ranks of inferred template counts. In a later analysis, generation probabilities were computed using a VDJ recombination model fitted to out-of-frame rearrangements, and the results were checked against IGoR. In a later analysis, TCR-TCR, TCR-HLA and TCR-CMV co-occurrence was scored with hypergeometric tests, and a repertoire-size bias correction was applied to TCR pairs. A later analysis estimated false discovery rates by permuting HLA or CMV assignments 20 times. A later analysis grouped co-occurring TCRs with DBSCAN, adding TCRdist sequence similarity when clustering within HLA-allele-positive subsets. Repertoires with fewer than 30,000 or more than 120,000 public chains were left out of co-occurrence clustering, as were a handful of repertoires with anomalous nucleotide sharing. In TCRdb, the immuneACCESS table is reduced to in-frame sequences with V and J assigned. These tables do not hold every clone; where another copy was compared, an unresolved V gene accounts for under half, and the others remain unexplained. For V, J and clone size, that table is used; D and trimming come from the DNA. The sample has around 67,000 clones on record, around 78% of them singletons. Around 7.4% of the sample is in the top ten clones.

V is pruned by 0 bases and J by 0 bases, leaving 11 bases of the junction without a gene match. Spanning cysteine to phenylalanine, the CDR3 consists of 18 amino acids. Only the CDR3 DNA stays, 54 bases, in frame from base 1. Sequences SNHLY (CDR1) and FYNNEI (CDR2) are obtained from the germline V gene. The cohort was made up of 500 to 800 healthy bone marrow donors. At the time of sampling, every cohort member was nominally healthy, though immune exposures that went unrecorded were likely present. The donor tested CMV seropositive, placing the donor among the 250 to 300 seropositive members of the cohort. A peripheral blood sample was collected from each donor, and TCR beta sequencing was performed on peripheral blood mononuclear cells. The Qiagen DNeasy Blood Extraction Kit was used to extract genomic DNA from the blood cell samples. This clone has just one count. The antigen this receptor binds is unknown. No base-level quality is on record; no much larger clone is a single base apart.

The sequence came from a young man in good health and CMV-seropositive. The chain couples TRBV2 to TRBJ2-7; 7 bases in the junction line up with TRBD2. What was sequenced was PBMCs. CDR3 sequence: CASSEAYGTTESSYEQYF. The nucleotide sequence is TGTGCCAGCAGTGAAGCTTACGGGACTACCGAATCCTCCTACGAGCAGTACTTC.